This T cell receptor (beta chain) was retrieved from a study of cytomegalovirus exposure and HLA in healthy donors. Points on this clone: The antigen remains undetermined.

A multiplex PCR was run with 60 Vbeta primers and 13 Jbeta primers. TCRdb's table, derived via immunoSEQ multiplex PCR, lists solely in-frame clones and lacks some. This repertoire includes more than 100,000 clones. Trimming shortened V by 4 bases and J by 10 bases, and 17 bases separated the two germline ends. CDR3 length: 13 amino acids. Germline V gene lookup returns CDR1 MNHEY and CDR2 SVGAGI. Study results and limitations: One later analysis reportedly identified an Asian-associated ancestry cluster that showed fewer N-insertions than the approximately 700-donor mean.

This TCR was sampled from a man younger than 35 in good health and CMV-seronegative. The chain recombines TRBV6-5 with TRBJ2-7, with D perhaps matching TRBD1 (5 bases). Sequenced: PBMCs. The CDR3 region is CASSSQSNRRQYF. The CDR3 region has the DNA TGTGCCAGCAGTTCCCAATCAAACAGGCGACAGTACTTC.